This TCR beta chain was captured by sequencing in a study of control samples from healthy donors and cancer patients. The data were produced by immunoSEQ multiplex PCR, yet TCRdb's version contains in-frame clones alone and is incomplete. The table records 200,000 to 250,000 clones, just under 95% of them present only once. Germline CDR1 SNHLY, CDR2 FYNNEI. This CDR3 is 13 amino acids long. Trimming cost V 8 bases and J 1 base, with 9 bases left between them. The chain employs TRBV2 and TRBJ1-5; tentatively, D is TRBD1 (5 bases). This sequence was found in a man in his fifties in good health. What was sequenced was blood. The DNA for the CDR3 is TGTGCCAGCGTACGGGACAGCAATCAGCCCCAGCATTTT. Its translation: CASVRDSNQPQHF. The full variable domain, in which reference TRBV2 and TRBJ1-5 provide the parts outside the CDR3, is EPEVTQTPSHQVTQMGQEVILRCVPISNHLYFYWYRQILGQKVEFLVSFYNNEISEKSEIFDDQFSVERPDGSNFTLKIRSTKLEDSAMYFCASVRDSNQPQHFGDGTRLSIL.